Included here is one T cell receptor (beta chain) sequence, with context. Its antigen is still unknown. Generated by immunoSEQ multiplex PCR, the TCRdb table keeps only in-frame clones and is missing some. Seen here are over 90,000 clones, 90% observed once, and the top ten hold more than 4.5%. The germline V gene encodes CDR1 SGHAT and CDR2 FQNNGV. With 4 bases removed from V and 6 bases from J, the gap between germline ends came to 19 bases. The CDR3 has 17 residues. The record originates from a study of T cell responses to AZD1222 COVID-19 vaccine. Study background: Second-dose intervals of approximately 4 or approximately 12 weeks were pooled.

Study-wide findings and caveats: After two AZD1222 doses, spike-specific TCR breadth and depth rose versus day 0.

The receptor comes from an adult in good health. The material was peripheral blood, obtained on day 0 of AZD1222 vaccination. The chain has TRBV11-2 and TRBJ1-6, with unresolved D. This chain's CDR3 is CASSSQMGLGSNSPLHF. The DNA for the CDR3 is TGTGCCAGCAGCTCCCAAATGGGCCTCGGAAGTAATTCACCCCTCCACTTT.